These 28 T cell receptor beta chains came from one sample sequenced in a study of PD-L1 blockade in urothelial cancer. The data were produced by immunoSEQ multiplex PCR, yet TCRdb's version contains in-frame clones alone and is incomplete. The table shows more than 85,000 clones, with roughly nine tenths occurring only once. The sample here was PBMCs, taken around atezolizumab (anti-PD-L1) treatment. Receptors originate from a woman older than 75 with urothelial cancer.

This clone appeared once. The chain combines TRBV9 with TRBJ1-1; D is possibly TRBD1 (5 bases). The CDR3 runs 13 residues. V dropped 0 bases and J dropped 5 bases, with 8 bases sitting between them. Germline V gene sequence: CDR1 SGDLS, CDR2 YYNGEE. The CDR3 loop reads CASSVAGITEAFF. CDR3 sequence (DNA): TGTGCCAGCAGCGTAGCAGGGATAACTGAAGCTTTCTTT.

This chain joins TRBV9 and TRBJ2-5; 13 bases map to TRBD2. Germline V CDR1 and CDR2: SGDLS, YYNGEE. This CDR3 is built from 16 residues. V lost 3 bases, J lost 4 bases, and 6 bases stayed unmatched. The CDR3 loop reads CASSALLAGGIETQYF. CDR3 nucleotides: TGTGCCAGCAGCGCCTTACTAGCGGGAGGGATAGAGACCCAGTACTTC.

The chain employs TRBV6-4 and TRBJ2-1; 7 positions agree with TRBD2. The J segment lost 2 bases and the V segment lost 6 bases, leaving 7 bases of the junction unmatched. The germline V gene encodes CDR1 MRHNA and CDR2 SNTAGT. This CDR3 has 15 residues. CDR3 in DNA: TGTGCCAGCAGGACCTCTAGCGGAACCTACAATGAGCAGTTCTTC. Translation: CASRTSSGTYNEQFF.

This clone is a singleton in its sample. This sequence joins TRBV27 and TRBJ1-1; TRBD1 might be the D (5 bases). CDR3 size: 15 residues. Germline CDR1 and CDR2: MNHEY and SMNVEV (reference sequence). Between the trimmed V and J ends, which lost 9 bases and 3 bases, there was a span of 20 bases. The chain's CDR3 is CARRITRGGDTEAFF. CDR3 DNA: TGTGCCAGACGAATTACCCGGGGGGGGGACACTGAAGCTTTCTTT.

The CDR3 DNA reads TGTGCCAGCCGGCGACAGGGGGGAGCCGACACTGAAGCTTTCTTT. Protein: CASRRQGGADTEAFF. The chain uses TRBV28 and TRBJ1-1; 9 positions match TRBD1. V was pared by 8 bases and J by 3 bases, with 10 bases of the junction left unmatched. CDR3 length: 15 residues. Germline V lookup: CDR1 MDHEN, CDR2 SYDVKM.

V gene TRBV28 combines with J gene TRBJ2-7; D may be TRBD1 (6 bases). V lost 4 bases and J 3 bases, leaving 10 bases between the germline ends. Germline CDR1 is MDHEN and CDR2 is SYDVKM. The CDR3 sequence is 13 residues long. CDR3 DNA: TGTGCCAGCAGTTCAGGGGATGGCTACGAGCAGTACTTC. Amino acids: CASSSGDGYEQYF.

The rearrangement links TRBV19 to TRBJ1-5; D ambiguous. CDR1 is LNHDA and CDR2 is SQIVND in the germline V gene (reference sequence). Trimming cost V 1 base and J 5 bases, with 6 bases left between them. The CDR3 contains 13 residues. CDR3 in DNA: TGTGCCAGTAGTATAGCCCTCCATCAGCCCCAGCATTTT. This translates into CASSIALHQPQHF.

The chain uses TRBV10-1 and TRBJ2-3; TRBD2 matches at 10 bases. Trimming at V came to 0 bases and at J to 0 bases, leaving 6 bases not matched to a gene. The CDR3 runs 18 residues. Per the germline V gene, CDR1 is WNHNN and CDR2 is SYGVQD (reference sequence). CDR3 coding DNA: TGCGCCAGCAGTGAGTCCCTCGGACTAGCGGTGAGCACAGATACGCAGTATTTT. This gives the protein CASSESLGLAVSTDTQYF.

Of note for this clone: This same CDR3 is encoded by further DNA sequences in the sample. V gene TRBV5-1 combines with J gene TRBJ2-2; 11 bases line up with TRBD2. Germline loops: CDR1 SGHRS, CDR2 YFSETQ. The CDR3 has 14 residues. J lost 4 bases, V lost 5 bases, and 1 base had no gene match. This CDR3 reads CASSLAGGTGELFF. The DNA of the CDR3 is TGCGCCAGCAGTCTAGCGGGGGGCACCGGGGAGCTGTTTTTT.

The CDR3 DNA is TGTGCCACCAGCAGAGATTGGGAGCCTGAAGCTTTCTTT. It translates to CATSRDWEPEAFF. This rearrangement joins TRBV15 to TRBJ1-1; the D is unclear. The CDR3 consists of 13 residues. Trimming took off 0 bases at V and 6 bases at J, with 8 bases between the two ends. CDR1 and CDR2 from the germline V gene are LNHNV and YYDKDF (reference sequence).

V and J are TRBV30 and TRBJ2-7, with 7 bases fitting TRBD1. V shed 0 bases, J shed 4 bases, and the junction held 6 bases outside the gene matches. The CDR3 loop spans 14 amino acids. The germline V gene has CDR1 GTSNPN and CDR2 SVGIG (reference sequence). The CDR3: CAWSVETGLYEQYF. As DNA, the CDR3 is TGTGCCTGGAGTGTGGAGACAGGGCTATACGAGCAGTACTTC.

V and J are TRBV21-1 and TRBJ1-1; TRBD1 was called by the table and not checked on the DNA. TRBV21-1 is annotated as a pseudogene. This CDR3 is 11 amino acids long. The DNA for the CDR3 is TGTGCCAGACTACAGGTCGGTGAAGCTTTCTTT. Its translation: CARLQVGEAFF.

The chain couples TRBV30 to TRBJ2-3; 15 positions agree with TRBD2. Germline CDR1 reads GTSNPN; CDR2 reads SVGIG (reference sequence). V was pared by 4 bases and J by 6 bases, with 8 bases of the junction left unmatched. The CDR3 spans 16 residues. The CDR3 DNA follows: TGTGCCTGGACCCCCATAGGGACTAGCGGGAGGGATACGCAGTATTTT. It is translated as CAWTPIGTSGRDTQYF.

The chain recombines TRBV7-2 with TRBJ2-5, with D perhaps matching TRBD2 (6 bases). Germline V CDR1 and CDR2: SGHTA, FQGNSA. This CDR3 comprises 16 residues. Trimming removed 0 bases at V and 2 bases at J, with 13 bases between. The CDR3 loop is CASSLAGLAIQETQYF. CDR3 sequence (DNA): TGTGCCAGCAGCTTAGCCGGTCTAGCGATACAAGAGACCCAGTACTTC. The variable domain in full, completed from reference TRBV7-2 and TRBJ2-5, reads GAGVSQSPSNKVTEKGKDVELRCDPISGHTALYWYRQSLGQGLEFLIYFQGNSAPDKSGLPSDRFSAERTGGSVSTLTIQRTQQEDSAVYLCASSLAGLAIQETQYFGPGTRLLVL.

CDR3 amino acids: CASSAFGQGPEAFF. The CDR3 DNA reads as TGTGCCAGCAGTGCTTTTGGACAGGGCCCTGAAGCTTTCTTT. This chain links TRBV6-1 with TRBJ1-1, with 8 bases fitting TRBD1. The CDR3 runs 14 residues. V lost 4 bases and J lost 6; bases outside the gene matches: 7. Germline V gene data show CDR1 as MNHNS and CDR2 as SASEGT.

The chain employs TRBV9 and TRBJ2-1; 9 bases match TRBD2. This CDR3 has 15 amino acids. After removal of 2 bases from V and 4 bases from J, the junction contained 4 bases not matched to a gene. CDR1 is SGDLS, CDR2 YYNGEE, per germline. The CDR3 sequence is CASSVALAGYNEQFF. The CDR3 DNA is TGTGCCAGCAGCGTCGCGCTAGCGGGGTACAATGAGCAGTTCTTC.

The chain recombines TRBV7-9 with TRBJ2-7, with D unresolved. The CDR3 covers 15 residues. V was trimmed by 5 bases and J by 2 bases, leaving 16 bases between them. CDR1 is SEHNR, CDR2 FQNEAQ, per germline (reference sequence). The DNA for the CDR3 is TGTGCCAGCAGCCAAGCCGAGGCCCGTACCTACGAGCAGTACTTC. It specifies CASSQAEARTYEQYF.

This clone has just one count. This chain joins TRBV2 and TRBJ2-6; D is perhaps TRBD1 (5 bases). Per the germline V gene, CDR1 is SNHLY and CDR2 is FYNNEI. This CDR3 contains 14 residues. V lost 6 bases, J lost 3 bases, and 9 bases lay in between. This CDR3 reads CASRDTYGANVLTF. The CDR3 nucleotides read TGTGCCAGCAGGGACACGTATGGGGCCAACGTCCTGACTTTC. The complete variable domain, with remaining parts taken from reference TRBV2 and TRBJ2-6, reads EPEVTQTPSHQVTQMGQEVILRCVPISNHLYFYWYRQILGQKVEFLVSFYNNEISEKSEIFDDQFSVERPDGSNFTLKIRSTKLEDSAMYFCASRDTYGANVLTFGAGSRLTVL.

V usage is TRBV29-1 and J usage is TRBJ1-5, with 7 bases matching TRBD1. The germline V gene encodes CDR1 SQVTM and CDR2 ANQGSEA. V trimming: 6 bases; J trimming: 0 bases; junction bases outside the gene matches: 8. The CDR3 has 15 residues. The CDR3 region has the DNA TGCAGCGTCCCGGGACAGTCATATAGCAATCAGCCCCAGCATTTT. Translated, it gives CSVPGQSYSNQPQHF. Looking up the rest from reference TRBV29-1 and TRBJ1-5 gives the full variable domain: SAVISQKPSRDICQRGTSLTIQCQVDSQVTMMFWYRQQPGQSLTLIATANQGSEATYESGFVIDKFPISRPNLTFSTLTVSNMSPEDSSIYLCSVPGQSYSNQPQHFGDGTRLSIL.

DNA of the CDR3: TGTGCCAGCAGCTGGGGGACAGGGGATCAGCCCCAGCATTTT. Translation: CASSWGTGDQPQHF. V and J are TRBV5-5 and TRBJ1-5; 10 bases match TRBD1. The CDR3 totals 14 residues. Germline CDR1 SGHKS, CDR2 YYEKEE (reference sequence). Unmatched junction bases numbered 2, after V lost 3 bases and J lost 5 bases.

This chain connects TRBV28 to TRBJ2-1, with D uncertain. Germline lookup yields CDR1 MDHEN and CDR2 SYDVKM. V was shortened by 6 bases and J by 1 base, with 10 bases between the two germline ends. The CDR3 is 14 amino acids. The chain's CDR3 is CASSPFGSYNEQFF. DNA for the CDR3: TGTGCCAGCAGCCCCTTCGGTTCCTACAATGAGCAGTTCTTC.

This rearrangement joins TRBV18 to TRBJ1-3; D gene ambiguous. This CDR3 is 16 amino acids long. Germline V gene sequence: CDR1 KGHSH, CDR2 LQKENI. The V and J ends lost 3 bases and 0 bases respectively, with 12 bases between them. The CDR3 DNA sequence: TGTGCCAGCTCACCCTTGGACTCAAGCTCTGGAAACACCATATATTTT. It yields the protein CASSPLDSSSGNTIYF.

The rearrangement links TRBV30 to TRBJ1-1, with D maybe TRBD1 (6 bases). The CDR3 has 15 residues. Trimming pared 0 bases from V and 6 bases from J, leaving 17 bases between. Germline-derived CDR1 and CDR2 are GTSNPN and SVGIG (reference sequence). The CDR3 nucleotides read TGTGCCTGGAGTGTATGGGGGCAACGAGACGCTGAAGCTTTCTTT. It is translated as CAWSVWGQRDAEAFF. Looking up the rest from reference TRBV30 and TRBJ1-1 gives the full variable domain: SQTIHQWPATLVQPVGSPLSLECTVEGTSNPNLYWYRQAAGRGLQLLFYSVGIGQISSEVPQNLSASRPQDRQFILSSKKLLLSDSGFYLCAWSVWGQRDAEAFFGQGTRLTVV.

The chain links TRBV6-6 to TRBJ2-1, with TRBD2 matching 10 bases. The CDR3 has 14 residues. Germline V gene sequence: CDR1 MNHNY, CDR2 SVGAGI (reference sequence). J lost 8 bases, V lost 6 bases, and 7 bases had no gene match. The CDR3 loop reads CASSFGTSVDEQFF. The CDR3 DNA is TGTGCCAGCAGCTTTGGGACTAGCGTCGATGAGCAGTTCTTC.

The J gene is TRBJ2-3, the V gene TRBV5-1; 10 bases agree with TRBD2. V shed 4 bases, J shed 2 bases, and the junction held 7 bases outside the gene matches. This CDR3 contains 16 residues. Per germline, CDR1 SGHRS and CDR2 YFSETQ. CDR3 amino acids: CASSPIAGGDTDTQYF. The CDR3 nucleotides read TGCGCCAGCAGCCCGATAGCGGGAGGCGACACAGATACGCAGTATTTT.

CDR3 nucleotides: TGTGCCAGTAGTATTGGTTCGGGGGACAGGAACACTGAAGCTTTCTTT. Protein sequence: CASSIGSGDRNTEAFF. The gene calls are TRBV19 and TRBJ1-1; 7 nucleotides match TRBD1. The V gene's germline CDR1 is LNHDA and CDR2 SQIVND (reference sequence). This CDR3 has 16 amino acids. The trim removed 3 bases at V and 1 base at J, leaving 8 bases unmatched. The full variable domain, in which reference TRBV19 and TRBJ1-1 provide the parts outside the CDR3, is DGGITQSPKYLFRKEGQNVTLSCEQNLNHDAMYWYRQDPGQGLRLIYYSQIVNDFQKGDIAEGYSVSREKKESFPLTVTSAQKNPTAFYLCASSIGSGDRNTEAFFGQGTRLTVV.

The chain recombines TRBV27 with TRBJ2-1; 7 bases agree with TRBD1. The CDR3 runs 18 residues. Germline V gene lookup returns CDR1 MNHEY and CDR2 SMNVEV (reference sequence). The junction had 10 bases not matched to a gene; V was cut back by 1 base and J by 1 base. The CDR3 DNA reads TGTGCCAGCAGTTTATGGCCCCCTCGGGACAGTTCCTACAATGAGCAGTTCTTC. Translating gives CASSLWPPRDSSYNEQFF.

This clone was detected only a few times. The chain employs TRBV5-1 and TRBJ1-2, with D perhaps matching TRBD1 (5 bases). This CDR3 has 13 amino acids. Germline CDR1 is SGHRS and CDR2 is YFSETQ. Deletions cut 6 bases from V and 8 bases from J, with 17 bases between. The CDR3 reads CASTPLGRGGYTF. DNA of the CDR3: TGCGCCAGCACCCCCTTGGGGCGGGGAGGCTACACCTTC.